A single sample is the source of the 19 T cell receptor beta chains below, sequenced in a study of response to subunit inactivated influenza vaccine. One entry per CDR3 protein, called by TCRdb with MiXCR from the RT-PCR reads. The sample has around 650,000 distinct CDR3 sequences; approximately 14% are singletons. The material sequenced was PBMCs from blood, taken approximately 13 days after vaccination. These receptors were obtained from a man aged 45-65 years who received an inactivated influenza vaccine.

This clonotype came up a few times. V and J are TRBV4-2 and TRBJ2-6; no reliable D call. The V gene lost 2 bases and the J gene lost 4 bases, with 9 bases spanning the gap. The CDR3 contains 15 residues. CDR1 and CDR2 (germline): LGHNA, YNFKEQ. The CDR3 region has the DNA TGTGCCAGCAGCCAACAAGAGACAGGGGCCAACGTCCTGACTTTC. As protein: CASSQQETGANVLTF.

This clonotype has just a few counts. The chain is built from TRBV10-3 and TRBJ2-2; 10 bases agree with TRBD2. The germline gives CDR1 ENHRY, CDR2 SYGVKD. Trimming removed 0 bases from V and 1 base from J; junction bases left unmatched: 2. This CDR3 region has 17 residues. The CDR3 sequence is CAISESLAGENTGELFF. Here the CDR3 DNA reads TGTGCCATCAGTGAGTCTCTAGCGGGAGAGAACACCGGGGAGCTGTTTTTT.

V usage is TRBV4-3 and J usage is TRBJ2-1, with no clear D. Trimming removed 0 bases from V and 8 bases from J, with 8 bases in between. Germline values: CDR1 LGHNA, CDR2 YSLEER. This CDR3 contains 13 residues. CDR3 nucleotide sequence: TGCGCCAGCAGCCAAGATGTAAGGTATGAGCAGTTCTTC. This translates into CASSQDVRYEQFF.

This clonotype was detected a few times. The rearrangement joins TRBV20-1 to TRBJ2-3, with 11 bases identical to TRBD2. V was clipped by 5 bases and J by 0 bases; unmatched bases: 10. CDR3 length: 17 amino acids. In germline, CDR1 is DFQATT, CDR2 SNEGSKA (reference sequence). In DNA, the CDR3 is TGCAGTGCTCGATCTAGCGGGAGGAAGGGTAGCACAGATACGCAGTATTTT. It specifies CSARSSGRKGSTDTQYF.

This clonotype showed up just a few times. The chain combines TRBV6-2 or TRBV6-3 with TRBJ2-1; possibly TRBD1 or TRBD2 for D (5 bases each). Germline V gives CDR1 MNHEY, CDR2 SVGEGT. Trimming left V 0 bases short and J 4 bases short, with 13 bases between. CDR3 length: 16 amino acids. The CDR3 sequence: CASSYSPEGSYNEQFF. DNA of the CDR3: TGTGCCAGCAGTTACTCGCCCGAGGGGAGTTACAATGAGCAGTTCTTC.

The CDR3 sequence is CASSLVHEAQYF. CDR3 nucleotides: TGTGCCAGCTCTTTGGTCCACGAGGCCCAGTACTTC. The chain links TRBV14 to TRBJ2-5, with unresolved D. The CDR3 has 12 residues. The V gene lost 8 bases and the J gene lost 9 bases, with 16 bases spanning the gap. Germline CDR1 is SGHDN and CDR2 is FVKESK.

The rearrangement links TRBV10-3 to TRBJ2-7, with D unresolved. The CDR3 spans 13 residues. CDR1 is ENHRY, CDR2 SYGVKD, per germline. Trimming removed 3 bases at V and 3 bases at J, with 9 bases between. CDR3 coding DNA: TGTGCCATCAGTGATGATAACAGCTACGAGCAGTACTTC. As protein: CAISDDNSYEQYF.

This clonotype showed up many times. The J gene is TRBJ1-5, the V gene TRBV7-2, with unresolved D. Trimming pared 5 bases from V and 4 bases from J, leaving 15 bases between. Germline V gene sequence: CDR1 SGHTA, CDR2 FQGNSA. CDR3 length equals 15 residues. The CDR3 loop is CASSLFPESNQPQHF. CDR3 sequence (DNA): TGTGCCAGCAGCCTGTTCCCGGAGAGTAATCAGCCCCAGCATTTT. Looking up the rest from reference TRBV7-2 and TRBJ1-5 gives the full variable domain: GAGVSQSPSNKVTEKGKDVELRCDPISGHTALYWYRQSLGQGLEFLIYFQGNSAPDKSGLPSDRFSAERTGGSVSTLTIQRTQQEDSAVYLCASSLFPESNQPQHFGDGTRLSIL.

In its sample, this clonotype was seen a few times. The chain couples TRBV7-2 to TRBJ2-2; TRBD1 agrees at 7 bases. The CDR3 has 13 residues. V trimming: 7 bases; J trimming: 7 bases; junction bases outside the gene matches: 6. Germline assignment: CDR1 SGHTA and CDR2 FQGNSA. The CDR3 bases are TGTGCCAGCACCCGTCAGGGGGTCGGGGAGCTGTTTTTT. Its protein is CASTRQGVGELFF.

CDR3 loop: CAIREQGGEAFF. The CDR3 DNA is TGTGCCATCAGAGAGCAGGGGGGTGAAGCTTTCTTT. The chain has TRBV10-3 and TRBJ1-1; 7 bases fit TRBD1. CDR3 length: 12 amino acids. Germline trimming cut 6 bases from V and 7 bases from J; bases unmatched to any gene: 5. The germline V gene has CDR1 ENHRY and CDR2 SYGVKD.

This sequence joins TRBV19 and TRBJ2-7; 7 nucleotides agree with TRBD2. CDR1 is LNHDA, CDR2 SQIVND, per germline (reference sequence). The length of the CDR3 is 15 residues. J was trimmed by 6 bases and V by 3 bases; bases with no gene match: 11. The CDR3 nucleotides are TGTGCCAGTAGTATTAGTGGGAGGGCCTTCCGCGAGCAGTACTTC. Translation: CASSISGRAFREQYF.

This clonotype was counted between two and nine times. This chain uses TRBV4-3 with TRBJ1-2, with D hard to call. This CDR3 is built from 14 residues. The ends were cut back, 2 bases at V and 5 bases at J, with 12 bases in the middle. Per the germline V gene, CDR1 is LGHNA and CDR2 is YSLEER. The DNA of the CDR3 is TGCGCCAGCAGCCAACAGGAGGGTGGTTATGGCTACACCTTC. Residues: CASSQQEGGYGYTF.

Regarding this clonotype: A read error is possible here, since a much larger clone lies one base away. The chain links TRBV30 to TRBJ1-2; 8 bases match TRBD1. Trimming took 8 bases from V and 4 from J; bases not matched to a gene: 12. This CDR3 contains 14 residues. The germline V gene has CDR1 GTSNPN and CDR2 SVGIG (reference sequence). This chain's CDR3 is CADGQGQYIYGYTF. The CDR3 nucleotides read TGTGCCGACGGACAGGGACAGTATATCTATGGCTACACCTTC.

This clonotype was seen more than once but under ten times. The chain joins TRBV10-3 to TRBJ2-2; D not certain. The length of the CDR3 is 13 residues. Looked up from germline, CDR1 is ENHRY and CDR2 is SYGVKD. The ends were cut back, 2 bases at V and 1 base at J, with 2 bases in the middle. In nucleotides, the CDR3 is TGTGCCATCAGTGAGGGGAACACCGGGGAGCTGTTTTTT. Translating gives CAISEGNTGELFF.

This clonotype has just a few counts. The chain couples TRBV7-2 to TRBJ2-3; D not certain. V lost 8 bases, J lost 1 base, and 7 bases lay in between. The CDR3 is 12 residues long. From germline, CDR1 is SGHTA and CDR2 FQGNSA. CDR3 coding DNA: TGTGCCAGCGGTACAGGCACAGATACGCAGTATTTT. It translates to CASGTGTDTQYF. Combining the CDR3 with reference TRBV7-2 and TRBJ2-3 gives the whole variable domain GAGVSQSPSNKVTEKGKDVELRCDPISGHTALYWYRQSLGQGLEFLIYFQGNSAPDKSGLPSDRFSAERTGGSVSTLTIQRTQQEDSAVYLCASGTGTDTQYFGPGTRLTVL.

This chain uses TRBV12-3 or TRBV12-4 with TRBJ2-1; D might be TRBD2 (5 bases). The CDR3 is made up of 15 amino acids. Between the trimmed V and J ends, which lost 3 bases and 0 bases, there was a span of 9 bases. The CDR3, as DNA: TGTGCCAGCAGTTTTGAAGCGGACTCCTACAATGAGCAGTTCTTC. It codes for CASSFEADSYNEQFF.

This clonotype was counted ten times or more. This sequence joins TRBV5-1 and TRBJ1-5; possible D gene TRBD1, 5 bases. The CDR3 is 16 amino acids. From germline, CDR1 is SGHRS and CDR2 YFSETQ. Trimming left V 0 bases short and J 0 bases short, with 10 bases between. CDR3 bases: TGCGCCAGCAGCTTGGATGGGGGATATAGCAATCAGCCCCAGCATTTT. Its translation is CASSLDGGYSNQPQHF.

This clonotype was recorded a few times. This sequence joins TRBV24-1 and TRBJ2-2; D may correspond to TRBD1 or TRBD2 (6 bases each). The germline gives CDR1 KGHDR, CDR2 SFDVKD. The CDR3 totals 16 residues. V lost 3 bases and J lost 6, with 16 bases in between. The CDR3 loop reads CATSDTWGASSGELFF. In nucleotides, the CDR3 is TGTGCCACCAGTGATACATGGGGGGCTTCCTCCGGGGAGCTGTTTTTT.

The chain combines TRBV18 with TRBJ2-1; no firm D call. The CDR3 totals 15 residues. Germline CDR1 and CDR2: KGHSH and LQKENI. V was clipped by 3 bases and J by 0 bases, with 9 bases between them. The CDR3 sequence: CASSPTESSYNEQFF. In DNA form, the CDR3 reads TGTGCCAGCTCACCGACGGAAAGCTCCTACAATGAGCAGTTCTTC.